Shown below are 20 T cell receptor beta chains from a single sample sequenced in a study of persistence of HIV-infected CD4 T cells. Anti-CD3/anti-CD28 beads served as a nonspecific positive control stimulus. Sorting of responding CD4+ T cells relied on upregulated CD40 ligand together with CD69. Sequencing used immunoSEQ version 4 in survey mode. Sequencing used immunoSEQ multiplex PCR; TCRdb keeps in-frame clones, though not all of them. The table lists 40,000 to 55,000 clones, about 87% of them singletons. Antigens of these TCRs are unknown. The source material was CD4+ T cells sorted from PBMCs after roughly 20-hour stimulation, sampled from a patient who received antiretroviral therapy. These receptors were obtained from an adult woman with HIV who was CMV-seropositive.

The chain is built from TRBV21-1 and TRBJ1-5; TRBD1 is taken as the D call from the table, unchecked against the DNA. TRBV21-1 is given as a pseudogene. This CDR3 has 14 residues. CDR3 loop: CASRKGQSNQPQHF. CDR3 coding DNA: TGTGCCAGCAGGAAGGGACAGAGCAATCAGCCCCAGCATTTT.

This clone was observed once. The J gene is TRBJ2-7, the V gene TRBV10-2, with 7 bases matching TRBD1. Germline V gene sequence: CDR1 WSHSY, CDR2 SAAADI. This CDR3 comprises 15 residues. Trimming took 6 bases from V and 1 from J; bases not matched to a gene: 9. This CDR3 is CASSAGTVQSYEQYV. CDR3 DNA sequence: TGCGCCAGCAGCGCCGGGACAGTGCAATCCTACGAGCAGTACGTC.

The chain couples TRBV7-8 to TRBJ1-1; tentative D call: TRBD1 (5 bases). V was trimmed by 1 base and J by 0 bases, leaving 12 bases between them. The CDR3 spans 16 residues. The germline V gene encodes CDR1 SGHVS and CDR2 FQNEAQ. CDR3 sequence (DNA): TGTGCCAGCAGCTTAGGGCCGAGGGGAGTGAACACTGAAGCTTTCTTT. Protein sequence: CASSLGPRGVNTEAFF.

This chain connects TRBV12-5 to TRBJ1-1; the D gene is possibly TRBD1 (5 bases). V lost 6 bases, J lost 0 bases, and 14 bases lay in between. The CDR3 sequence is 15 residues long. The V gene's germline CDR1 is LGHNT and CDR2 FRNRAP. The chain's CDR3 is CASGPGQGMNTEAFF. CDR3 in DNA: TGTGCTAGTGGCCCGGGGCAGGGCATGAACACTGAAGCTTTCTTT. Variable domain in full (rest from reference TRBV12-5 and TRBJ1-1): DARVTQTPRHKVTEMGQEVTMRCQPILGHNTVFWYRQTMMQGLELLAYFRNRAPLDDSGMPKDRFSAEMPDATLATLKIQPSEPRDSAVYFCASGPGQGMNTEAFFGQGTRLTVV.

V usage is TRBV12-1 and J usage is TRBJ2-7; the table's D call TRBD2 went unverified against the DNA. TRBV12-1 is assigned pseudogene status. The CDR3 is 15 residues long. The CDR3 DNA reads as TGTGCCAGCAGCCTACTAGCCACAGCATCCTACGAGCAGTACGTC. This encodes CASSLLATASYEQYV.

The chain is built from TRBV10-3 and TRBJ1-6; 8 positions agree with TRBD1. The germline CDR1 and CDR2 sequences are ENHRY and SYGVKD. The CDR3 has 14 amino acids. V lost 3 bases and J lost 10; bases outside the gene matches: 5. CDR3 sequence (DNA): TGTGCCATCAGTGATCAGGGGGCGCGATCACCCCTCCACTTT. It encodes CAISDQGARSPLHF.

This clone appeared a few times. The rearrangement links TRBV4-1 to TRBJ1-5; no clear D gene. V gave up 0 bases and J gave up 2 bases, with 11 bases separating them. Germline V gene sequence: CDR1 MGHRA, CDR2 YSYEKL. CDR3 length equals 16 residues. In nucleotides, the CDR3 is TGCGCCAGCAGCCAAGATCCGGGGAATCGCAATCAGCCCCAGCATTTT. It codes for CASSQDPGNRNQPQHF.

V is TRBV6-1 and J is TRBJ1-2; D is ambiguous. The germline CDR1 and CDR2 sequences are MNHNS and SASEGT. Trimming left V 2 bases short and J 0 bases short, with 4 bases between. The CDR3 totals 13 residues. CDR3 bases: TGTGCCAGCAGTGAAAGAACTAACTATGGCTACACCTTC. As protein: CASSERTNYGYTF.

J is TRBJ1-4 and V is TRBV30; D gene uncertain. Germline-derived CDR1 and CDR2 are GTSNPN and SVGIG (reference sequence). This CDR3 has 11 residues. Trimming took 0 bases from V and 8 from J, leaving 4 bases between them. The CDR3 reads CAWSVREKLFF. The CDR3 coding sequence is TGTGCCTGGAGTGTGAGGGAAAAACTGTTTTTT.

This clone was recorded a few times. The CDR3 DNA follows: TGTGCCAGCAGTTTTTCATCTGCTAGCAATCAGCCCCAGCATTTT. It is translated as CASSFSSASNQPQHF. The chain is built from TRBV27 and TRBJ1-5; D is ambiguous. The germline V gene encodes CDR1 MNHEY and CDR2 SMNVEV (reference sequence). V shed 3 bases and J shed 0 bases, with 9 bases lying between them. The CDR3 consists of 15 residues.

CDR3 DNA sequence: TGTGCCTGGAGTTCAGGGATTGATTCACCCCTCCACTTT. It specifies CAWSSGIDSPLHF. The chain couples TRBV30 to TRBJ1-6; possible D gene TRBD1, 5 bases. The CDR3 covers 13 residues. Germline loops: CDR1 GTSNPN, CDR2 SVGIG (reference sequence). The germline V and J ends were trimmed by 2 bases and 8 bases, with 10 bases remaining between them.

This chain links TRBV5-5 with TRBJ1-2, with a possible D match to TRBD1 (5 bases). This CDR3 contains 16 residues. Germline V gene sequence: CDR1 SGHKS, CDR2 YYEKEE (reference sequence). Trimming cost V 0 bases and J 5 bases, with 17 bases left between them. The CDR3 loop reads CASSLATGREGYGYTF. The DNA of the CDR3 is TGTGCCAGCAGCTTGGCCACCGGCAGGGAAGGGTATGGCTACACCTTC. The whole variable domain, filled in from reference TRBV5-5 and TRBJ1-2, reads DAGVTQSPTHLIKTRGQQVTLRCSPISGHKSVSWYQQVLGQGPQFIFQYYEKEERGRGNFPDRFSARQFPNYSSELNVNALLLGDSALYLCASSLATGREGYGYTFGSGTRLTVV.

This clone has a single count. The J gene is TRBJ2-7, the V gene TRBV15, with 9 bases that match TRBD2. The CDR3 is 15 amino acids. Germline V CDR1 and CDR2: LNHNV, YYDKDF (reference sequence). The junction had 7 bases not matched to a gene; V was cut back by 0 bases and J by 7 bases. Here the CDR3 DNA reads TGTGCCACCAGCAGAGATCTGGCGGGGGGGCGTGAGCAGTACGTC. Translating gives CATSRDLAGGREQYV.

The chain carries TRBV9 and TRBJ1-2; unclear D gene. The CDR3 is 14 residues long. Looked up from germline, CDR1 is SGDLS and CDR2 is YYNGEE. The germline V and J ends were trimmed by 7 bases and 3 bases, with 16 bases remaining between them. CDR3 nucleotides: TGTGCCAGCGGGAGGGCAGGTTCTTACTATGGCTACACCTTC. Its translation is CASGRAGSYYGYTF.

The chain employs TRBV15 and TRBJ1-1; TRBD1 is a possible D gene (5 bases). The CDR3 spans 13 residues. Germline CDR1 is LNHNV and CDR2 is YYDKDF (reference sequence). V was trimmed by 4 bases and J by 4 bases, leaving 10 bases between them. CDR3 nucleotide sequence: TGTGCCACCAGCATGGACACTCTCACTGAAGCTTTCTTT. Protein: CATSMDTLTEAFF.

The chain has TRBV15 and TRBJ1-1; D is unresolved. V gave up 0 bases and J gave up 3 bases, with 5 bases separating them. There are 13 residues in the CDR3. Germline-derived CDR1 and CDR2 are LNHNV and YYDKDF (reference sequence). CDR3 bases: TGTGCCACCAGCAGAGACCCAGACACTGAAGCTTTCTTT. It yields the protein CATSRDPDTEAFF.

The chain carries TRBV6-4 and TRBJ1-2, with D possibly matching TRBD1 (5 bases). This CDR3 is 18 amino acids long. V was shortened by 2 bases and J by 2 bases, with 21 bases between the two germline ends. In germline, CDR1 is MRHNA, CDR2 SNTAGT. CDR3 bases: TGTGCCAGCAGTGACCCACGGGACGGCTCTTTGCTAAACTATGGCTACACCTTC. Translated: CASSDPRDGSLLNYGYTF.

This chain links TRBV5-1 with TRBJ2-7, with unresolved D. CDR1 is SGHRS and CDR2 is YFSETQ in the germline V gene. CDR3 length: 13 amino acids. V was trimmed by 2 bases and J by 2 bases, leaving 8 bases between them. The CDR3 DNA follows: TGCGCCAGCAGCTTACCAGGAGCCTACGAGCAGTACTTC. This sequence encodes CASSLPGAYEQYF.

This chain uses TRBV5-1 with TRBJ2-3, with 7 positions matching TRBD2. With 4 bases clipped from V and 8 bases from J, the junction kept 13 bases outside the gene matches. The CDR3 covers 15 residues. Germline V gene lookup returns CDR1 SGHRS and CDR2 YFSETQ. The CDR3 sequence is CASSRNLAEGGTQYF. The CDR3 coding sequence is TGCGCCAGCAGCCGAAATCTAGCGGAAGGAGGTACGCAGTATTTT.

This clone occurred once. The chain uses TRBV6-5 and TRBJ1-5; TRBD1 matches at 7 bases. The CDR3 runs 14 residues. After removal of 4 bases from V and 5 bases from J, the junction contained 5 bases not matched to a gene. Germline V gene lookup returns CDR1 MNHEY and CDR2 SVGAGI. CDR3 bases: TGTGCCAGCAGTTCAGGGGGAGGGGATCAGCCCCAGCATTTT. The encoded protein is CASSSGGGDQPQHF.